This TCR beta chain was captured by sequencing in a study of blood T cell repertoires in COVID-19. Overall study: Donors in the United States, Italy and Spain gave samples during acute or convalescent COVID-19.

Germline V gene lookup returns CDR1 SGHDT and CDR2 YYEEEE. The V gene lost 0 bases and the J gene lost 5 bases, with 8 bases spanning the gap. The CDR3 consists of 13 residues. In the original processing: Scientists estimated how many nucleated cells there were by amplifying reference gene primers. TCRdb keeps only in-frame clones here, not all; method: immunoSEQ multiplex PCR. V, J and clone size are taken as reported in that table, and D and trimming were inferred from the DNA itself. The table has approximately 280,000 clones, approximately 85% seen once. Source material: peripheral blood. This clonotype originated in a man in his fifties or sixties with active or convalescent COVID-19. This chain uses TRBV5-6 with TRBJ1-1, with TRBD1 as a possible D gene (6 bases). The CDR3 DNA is TGTGCCAGCAGCTTGGCCGACAGGACTGAAGCTTTCTTT. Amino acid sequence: CASSLADRTEAFF.